Each of the 9 T cell receptor beta chains below was sequenced from the same sample in a study of blood T cell repertoires in COVID-19. Assay: immunoSEQ multiplex PCR; the TCRdb copy retains only in-frame clones and omits some. Here the sample spans about 150,000 clones, roughly 84% being singletons. Sequencing input: peripheral blood. All receptors come from a woman aged 60-70 years with acute or convalescent COVID-19.

This chain connects TRBV9 to TRBJ2-3, with 9 bases lining up with TRBD1. CDR3 length: 15 residues. Germline lookup yields CDR1 SGDLS and CDR2 YYNGEE. V dropped 2 bases and J dropped 5; count of bases not matched to a gene: 6. The CDR3 DNA reads as TGTGCCAGCAGCGTGACAGGGGGTCTTCTAGATACGCAGTATTTT. Translating it yields CASSVTGGLLDTQYF.

The rearrangement joins TRBV5-1 to TRBJ2-7; 8 bases are a match to TRBD1. Germline-derived CDR1 and CDR2 are SGHRS and YFSETQ. J gave up 3 bases and V 4 bases, and 9 bases lay outside the gene matches. This CDR3 is 15 amino acids long. CDR3 DNA sequence: TGCGCCAGCAGCATCTCCGGGACAGGAGTCTACGAGCAGTACTTC. Residues: CASSISGTGVYEQYF.

This rearrangement joins TRBV19 to TRBJ2-1; D is unresolved. This CDR3 has 14 amino acids. The germline CDR1 and CDR2 sequences are LNHDA and SQIVND (reference sequence). V was clipped by 5 bases and J by 8 bases, with 16 bases between them. The CDR3 sequence is CASSPVDVSDEQFF. CDR3 DNA sequence: TGTGCCAGTAGTCCCGTTGACGTCAGCGATGAGCAGTTCTTC.

The chain joins TRBV11-3 to TRBJ2-1; 11 bases line up with TRBD2. The junction had 5 bases not matched to a gene; V was cut back by 5 bases and J by 8 bases. The CDR3 is made up of 14 amino acids. From germline, CDR1 is SGHNT and CDR2 YENEEA. CDR3 loop: CASSPEGLADEQFF. The CDR3 DNA reads TGTGCCAGCAGCCCCGAGGGACTAGCGGATGAGCAGTTCTTC.

The chain carries TRBV6-1 and TRBJ1-5; D might be TRBD1 (5 bases). Between the trimmed V and J ends, which lost 2 bases and 1 base, there was a span of 12 bases. The CDR3 consists of 16 residues. Germline lookup yields CDR1 MNHNS and CDR2 SASEGT. For the CDR3, the DNA is TGTGCCAGCAGTGAATGGGCCAGGGTAAGCAATCAGCCCCAGCATTTT. This sequence encodes CASSEWARVSNQPQHF.

V gene TRBV2 combines with J gene TRBJ2-5, with a possible D match to TRBD1 (6 bases). The CDR3 extends over 12 amino acids. Trimming shortened V by 6 bases and J by 3 bases, and 8 bases separated the two germline ends. Germline V gene data show CDR1 as SNHLY and CDR2 as FYNNEI. The chain's CDR3 is CASRDSEETQYF. The CDR3 DNA follows: TGTGCCAGCAGGGACAGCGAAGAGACCCAGTACTTC.

V usage is TRBV6-2 or TRBV6-3 and J usage is TRBJ2-7, with a tentative D call TRBD1 (5 bases). V lost 0 bases and J lost 0, with 6 bases in between. This CDR3 region has 14 residues. The germline V gene has CDR1 MNHEY and CDR2 SVGEGT. The CDR3: CASSYSTVSYEQYF. The CDR3 DNA reads TGTGCCAGCAGTTACTCGACAGTCTCCTACGAGCAGTACTTC.

The V gene is TRBV4-3, the J gene TRBJ2-5, with no clear D. The V end was cut by 0 bases, the J end by 1 base, with 9 bases between. The CDR3 extends over 15 amino acids. The germline gives CDR1 LGHNA, CDR2 YSLEER. The CDR3 loop is CASSQDRSVQETQYF. CDR3 coding DNA: TGCGCCAGCAGCCAAGATCGGAGTGTCCAAGAGACCCAGTACTTC.

V gene TRBV4-1 combines with J gene TRBJ1-6; no definite D call. The CDR3 has 13 amino acids. Per the germline V gene, CDR1 is MGHRA and CDR2 is YSYEKL. Between the trimmed V and J ends, which lost 5 bases and 10 bases, there was a span of 12 bases. In DNA form, the CDR3 reads TGCGCCAGCAGCTCGGGAGAACAGTCACCCCTCCACTTT. As protein: CASSSGEQSPLHF.